The clone carrying this T cell receptor beta chain was counted only a few times. The CDR3 runs 15 residues. V lost 2 bases to trimming and J lost 0 bases; unmatched junction nucleotides: 3. Germline CDR1 reads DFQATT; CDR2 reads SNEGSKA (reference sequence). The data originate from a study of CD8 T cells in ankylosing spondylitis. TCRdb processed the 5' RACE reads anew with MiXCR; each CDR3 protein has one entry. This table holds about 240,000 distinct CDR3 sequences, about 9.1% found once. The sequencing sample was made of blood, either unsorted or a sorted T cell fraction (not recorded which). This sequence was found in a male donor with ankylosing spondylitis or in good health (not recorded which). The V call is TRBV20-1, the J call TRBJ1-1; 10 nucleotides align to TRBD1. This CDR3 is CSARQTGGLNTEAFF. As DNA, the CDR3 is TGCAGTGCTAGACAGACAGGGGGCCTGAACACTGAAGCTTTCTTT.